This T cell receptor beta chain comes out of a study of siplizumab effects on memory and regulatory T cells. The study assayed 90,000 to 100,000 TCR templates per sample. Some clones are missing from TCRdb's copy, which holds only in-frame ones; the method was immunoSEQ multiplex PCR. The data show tens of thousands of clones, with roughly 97% seen just once and under 0.04% held by the top ten. There are 16 residues in the CDR3. The junction had 8 bases not matched to a gene; V was cut back by 5 bases and J by 3 bases. The germline CDR1 and CDR2 sequences are MDHEN and SYDVKM. Findings and caveats of the study: Naive T cells appeared more varied than memory cells and looked like key alloresponse contributors. On average, under 75% of mappable alloreactive CD4+ clones were Treg-derived under siplizumab, against 25% to 30% in controls.

A word on this clone: Its antigen is unknown.

The receptor's source is a human donor in good health. The gene calls are TRBV28 and TRBJ2-3; TRBD1 aligns across 10 bases. The sequenced material came from naive CD4+ T cells sorted from blood. CDR3 DNA sequence: TGTGCCAGCAGTATCCGGGACAGGGGAGGTACAGATACGCAGTATTTT. It translates to CASSIRDRGGTDTQYF.